Sequencing of this T cell receptor (beta chain) was carried out in a study of cytomegalovirus exposure and HLA in healthy donors. Assay: immunoSEQ multiplex PCR; the TCRdb copy retains only in-frame clones and omits some. The top ten hold around 0.91% of the sample, which has some 290,000 clones, nearly 90% seen once. From germline, CDR1 is SGHAT and CDR2 FQNNGV. The CDR3 runs to 14 residues. After removal of 3 bases from V and 6 bases from J, the junction contained 7 bases not matched to a gene. This clone has only one observation. The sample comprised PBMCs. This chain uses TRBV11-2 with TRBJ1-1; the match to TRBD1 covers 7 bases. The sequence derives from a man aged 25 to 40 in good health and CMV-seronegative. The CDR3 DNA follows: TGTGCCAGCAGCTTTGAGGGGGCCGGAGCTGAAGCTTTCTTT. Protein sequence: CASSFEGAGAEAFF.